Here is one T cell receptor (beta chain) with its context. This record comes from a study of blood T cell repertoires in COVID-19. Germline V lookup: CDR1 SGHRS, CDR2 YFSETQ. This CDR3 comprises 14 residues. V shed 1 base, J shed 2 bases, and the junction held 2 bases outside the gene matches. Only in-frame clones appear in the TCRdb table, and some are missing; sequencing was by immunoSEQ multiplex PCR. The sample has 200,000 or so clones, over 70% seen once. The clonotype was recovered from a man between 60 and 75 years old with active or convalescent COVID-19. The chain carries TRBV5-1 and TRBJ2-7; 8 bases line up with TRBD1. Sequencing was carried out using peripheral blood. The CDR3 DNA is TGCGCCAGCAGCTTGCAGGGACAGGCCTACGAGCAGTACTTC. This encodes CASSLQGQAYEQYF. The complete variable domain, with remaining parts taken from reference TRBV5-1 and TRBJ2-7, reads KAGVTQTPRYLIKTRGQQVTLSCSPISGHRSVSWYQQTPGQGLQFLFEYFSETQRNKGNFPGRFSGRQFSNSRSEMNVSTLELGDSALYLCASSLQGQAYEQYFGPGTRLTVT.